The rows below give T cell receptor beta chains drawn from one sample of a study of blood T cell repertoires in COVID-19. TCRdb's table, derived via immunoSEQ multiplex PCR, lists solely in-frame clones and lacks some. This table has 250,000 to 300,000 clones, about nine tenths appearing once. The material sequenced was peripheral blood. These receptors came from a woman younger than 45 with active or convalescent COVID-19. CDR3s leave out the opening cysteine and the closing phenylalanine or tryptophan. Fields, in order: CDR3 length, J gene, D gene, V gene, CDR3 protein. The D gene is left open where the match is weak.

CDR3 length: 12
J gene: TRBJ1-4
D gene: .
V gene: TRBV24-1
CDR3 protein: ATSGGGSNEKLF

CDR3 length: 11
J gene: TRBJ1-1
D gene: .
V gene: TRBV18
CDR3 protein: ASSREEVGEAF

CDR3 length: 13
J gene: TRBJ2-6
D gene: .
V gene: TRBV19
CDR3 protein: ASSPKNSGANVLT

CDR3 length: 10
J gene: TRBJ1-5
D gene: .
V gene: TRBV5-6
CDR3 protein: ASTGVGQPQH

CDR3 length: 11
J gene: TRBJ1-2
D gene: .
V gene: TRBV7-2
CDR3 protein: ASSLGGRSGYT

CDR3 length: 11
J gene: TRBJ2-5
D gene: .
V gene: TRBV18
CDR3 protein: ASSPSGFATQY

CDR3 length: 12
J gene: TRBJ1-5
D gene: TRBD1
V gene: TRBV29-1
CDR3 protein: SARGQGNNQPQH

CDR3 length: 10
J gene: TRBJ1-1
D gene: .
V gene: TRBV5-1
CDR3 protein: ASSWDTTKAF

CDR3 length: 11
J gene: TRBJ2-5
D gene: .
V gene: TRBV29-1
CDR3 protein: SVLRGRGETQY

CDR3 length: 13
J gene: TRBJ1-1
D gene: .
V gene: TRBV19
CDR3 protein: ASSIPSQGNTEAF

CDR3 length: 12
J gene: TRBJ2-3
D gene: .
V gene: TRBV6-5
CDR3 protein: ASSLAYVTDTQY

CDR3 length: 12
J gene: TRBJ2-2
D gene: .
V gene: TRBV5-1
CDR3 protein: ASSLQGSTGELF

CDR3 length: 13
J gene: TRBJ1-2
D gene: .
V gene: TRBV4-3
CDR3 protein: ASSQHGRGNYGYT

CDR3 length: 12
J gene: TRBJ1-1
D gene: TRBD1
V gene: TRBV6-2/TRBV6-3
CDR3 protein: ASSRQGPGTEAF

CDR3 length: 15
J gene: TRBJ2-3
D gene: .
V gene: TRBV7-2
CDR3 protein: ASSPQAVGKSTDTQY

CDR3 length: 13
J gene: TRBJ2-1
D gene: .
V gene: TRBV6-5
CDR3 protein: ASSYETSSYNEQF

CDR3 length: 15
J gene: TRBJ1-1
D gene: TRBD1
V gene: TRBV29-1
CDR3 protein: SVVPRAGTGVNTEAF

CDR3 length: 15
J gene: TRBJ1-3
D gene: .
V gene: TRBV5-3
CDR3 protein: ARSLRDSGSSGNTIY

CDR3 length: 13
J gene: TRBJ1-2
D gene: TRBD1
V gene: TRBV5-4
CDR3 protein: ASSHFRGVDYGYT

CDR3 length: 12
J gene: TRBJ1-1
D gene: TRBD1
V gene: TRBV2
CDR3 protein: ASSKDRGSSEAF

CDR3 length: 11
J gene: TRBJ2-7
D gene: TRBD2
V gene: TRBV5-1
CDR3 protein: ASSIAGSYEQY

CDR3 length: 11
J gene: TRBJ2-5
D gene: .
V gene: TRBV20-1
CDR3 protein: SAGELSPETQY

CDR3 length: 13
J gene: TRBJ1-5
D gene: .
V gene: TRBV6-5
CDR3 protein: ASSSTADSNQPQH

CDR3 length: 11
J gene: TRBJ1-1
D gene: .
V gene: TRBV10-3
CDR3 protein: ATGGILPTEAF